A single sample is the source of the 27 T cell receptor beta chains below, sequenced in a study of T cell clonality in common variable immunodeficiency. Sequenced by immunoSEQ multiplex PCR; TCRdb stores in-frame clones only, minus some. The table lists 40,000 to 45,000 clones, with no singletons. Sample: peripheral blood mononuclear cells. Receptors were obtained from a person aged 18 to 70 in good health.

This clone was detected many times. The DNA read from the CDR3 is TGTGCCAGCAGTAAAGTGGTCGTCAGGCTCTACGAG. It encodes CASSKVVVRLYE. The entire CDR3 sequence reads CASSKVVVRLYEQYF. The J gene is TRBJ2-7, the V gene TRBV2; the D is unclear. The CDR3 is cut off 3 residues early in the read; its end comes from the germline J gene. Between the trimmed V and J ends, which lost 5 bases and 3 bases, there was a span of 17 bases. Germline CDR1 SNHLY, CDR2 FYNNEI. The CDR3 covers 15 residues.

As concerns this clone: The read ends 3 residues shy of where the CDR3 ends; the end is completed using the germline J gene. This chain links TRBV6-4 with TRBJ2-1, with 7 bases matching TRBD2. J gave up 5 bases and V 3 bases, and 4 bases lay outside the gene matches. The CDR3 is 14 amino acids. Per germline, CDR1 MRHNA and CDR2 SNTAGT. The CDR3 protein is CASSESGANNEQFF. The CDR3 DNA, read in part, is TGTGCCAGCAGTGAGAGCGGGGCAAACAATGAG.

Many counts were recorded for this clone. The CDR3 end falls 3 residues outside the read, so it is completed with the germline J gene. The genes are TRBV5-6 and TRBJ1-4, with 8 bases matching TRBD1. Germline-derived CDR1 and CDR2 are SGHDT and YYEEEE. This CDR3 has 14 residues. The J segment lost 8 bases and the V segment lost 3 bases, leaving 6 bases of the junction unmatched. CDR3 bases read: TGTGCCAGCAGCTGGACAGGGTCAGAAGAAAAA. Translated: CASSWTGSEEK. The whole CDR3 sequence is CASSWTGSEEKLFF.

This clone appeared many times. CDR3 DNA (partial): TGTGCCACCAGCAGAGATCCGTCCGGACAGGGCGGCACAGATACG. This gives the protein CATSRDPSGQGGTDT. The entire CDR3 sequence reads CATSRDPSGQGGTDTQYF. The V call is TRBV15, the J call TRBJ2-3; 8 nucleotides match TRBD1. The missing CDR3 end, 3 residues past where the read stops, is filled in from the germline J gene. V dropped 0 bases and J dropped 1; count of bases not matched to a gene: 9. Germline lookup yields CDR1 LNHNV and CDR2 YYDKDF (reference sequence). The CDR3 is 18 amino acids.

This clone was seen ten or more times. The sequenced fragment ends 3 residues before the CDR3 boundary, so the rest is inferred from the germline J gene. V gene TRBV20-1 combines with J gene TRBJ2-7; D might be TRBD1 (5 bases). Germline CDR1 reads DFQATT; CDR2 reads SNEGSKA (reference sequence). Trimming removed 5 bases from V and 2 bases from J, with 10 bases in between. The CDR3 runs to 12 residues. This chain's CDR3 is CSASQGPYEQYF. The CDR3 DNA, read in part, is TGCAGTGCTTCCCAGGGCCCCTACGAG.

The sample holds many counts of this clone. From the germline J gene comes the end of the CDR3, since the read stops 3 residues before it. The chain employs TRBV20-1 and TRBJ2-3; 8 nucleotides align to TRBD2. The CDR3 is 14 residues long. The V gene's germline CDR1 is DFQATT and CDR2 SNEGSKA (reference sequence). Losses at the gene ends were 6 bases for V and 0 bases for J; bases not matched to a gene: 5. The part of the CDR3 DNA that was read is TGCAGTGCAACTAGCGGATCAAGCACAGATACG. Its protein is CSATSGSSTDT. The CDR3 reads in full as CSATSGSSTDTQYF.

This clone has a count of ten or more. CDR3 residues: CASSSGRRTDTQYF. The sequenced part of the CDR3 DNA is TGTGCCAGTAGCTCAGGGAGGAGAACAGATACG. This chain connects TRBV19 to TRBJ2-3; D possibly corresponds to TRBD2 (6 bases). The read terminates 3 residues ahead of where the CDR3 ends, so the germline J gene completes it. There are 14 residues in the CDR3. V was shortened by 6 bases and J by 3 bases, with 13 bases between the two germline ends. Germline CDR1 LNHDA, CDR2 SQIVND (reference sequence).

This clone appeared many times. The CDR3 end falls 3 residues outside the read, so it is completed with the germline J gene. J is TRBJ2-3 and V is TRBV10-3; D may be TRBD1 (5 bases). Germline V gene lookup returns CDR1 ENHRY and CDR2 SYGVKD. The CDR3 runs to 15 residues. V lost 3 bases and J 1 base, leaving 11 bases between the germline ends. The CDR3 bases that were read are TGTGCCATCAGTGAAAAAGGGGATGGCACAGATACG. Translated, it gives CAISEKGDGTDT. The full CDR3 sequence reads CAISEKGDGTDTQYF.

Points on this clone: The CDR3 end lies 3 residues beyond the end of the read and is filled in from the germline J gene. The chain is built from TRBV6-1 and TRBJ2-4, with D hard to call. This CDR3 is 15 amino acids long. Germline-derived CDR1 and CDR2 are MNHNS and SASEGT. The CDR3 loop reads CASSESRQVIYGQYF. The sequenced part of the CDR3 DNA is TGTGCCAGCAGTGAAAGTCGCCAGGTGATCTATGGT.

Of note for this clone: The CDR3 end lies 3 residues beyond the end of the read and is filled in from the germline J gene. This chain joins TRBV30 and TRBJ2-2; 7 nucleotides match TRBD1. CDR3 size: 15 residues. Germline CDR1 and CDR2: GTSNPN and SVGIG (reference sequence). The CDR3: CAWSPAGGDLKKLFF. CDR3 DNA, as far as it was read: TGTGCCTGGAGTCCAGCAGGGGGAGATCTCAAAAAG.

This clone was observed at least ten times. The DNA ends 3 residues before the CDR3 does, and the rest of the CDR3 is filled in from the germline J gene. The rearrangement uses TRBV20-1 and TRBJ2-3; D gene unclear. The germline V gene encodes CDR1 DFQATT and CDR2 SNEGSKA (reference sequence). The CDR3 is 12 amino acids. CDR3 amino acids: CSASRVGETQYF. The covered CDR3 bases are TGCAGTGCCTCTCGGGTCGGAGAGACG.

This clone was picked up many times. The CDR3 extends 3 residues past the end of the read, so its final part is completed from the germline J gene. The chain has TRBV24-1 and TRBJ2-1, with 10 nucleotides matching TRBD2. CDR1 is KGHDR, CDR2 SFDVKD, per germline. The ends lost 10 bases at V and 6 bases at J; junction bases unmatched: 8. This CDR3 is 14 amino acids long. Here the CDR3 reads CATAGASGSNEQFF. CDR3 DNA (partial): TGTGCCACTGCTGGGGCTAGCGGGAGCAATGAG.

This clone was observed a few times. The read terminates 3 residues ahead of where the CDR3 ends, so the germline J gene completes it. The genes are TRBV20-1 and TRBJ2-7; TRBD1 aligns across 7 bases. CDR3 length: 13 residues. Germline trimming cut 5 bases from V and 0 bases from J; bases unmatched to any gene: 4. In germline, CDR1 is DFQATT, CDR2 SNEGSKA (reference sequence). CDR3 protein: CSARGDSSYEQYF. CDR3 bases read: TGCAGTGCTCGAGGGGACAGCTCCTACGAG.

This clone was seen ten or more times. This chain's CDR3 is CSARLAGGPGETQYF. The part of the CDR3 DNA that was read is TGCAGTGCTCGATTAGCGGGGGGGCCAGGAGAGACC. The V gene is TRBV20-1, the J gene TRBJ2-5; 11 bases map to TRBD2. With the read ending 3 residues before the CDR3 end, the germline J gene is used to fill in that end. V gave up 5 bases and J gave up 4 bases; unmatched junction bases: 9. CDR1 is DFQATT, CDR2 SNEGSKA, per germline (reference sequence). The CDR3 is 15 residues long.

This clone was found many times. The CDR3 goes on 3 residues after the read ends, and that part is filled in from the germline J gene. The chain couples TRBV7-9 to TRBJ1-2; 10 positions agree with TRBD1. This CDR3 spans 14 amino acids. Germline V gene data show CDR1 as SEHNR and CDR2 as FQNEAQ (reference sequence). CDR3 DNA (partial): TGTGCCAGCAGCTTGGGGGGACAGGGGCACGGC. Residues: CASSLGGQGHG. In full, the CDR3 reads CASSLGGQGHGYTF. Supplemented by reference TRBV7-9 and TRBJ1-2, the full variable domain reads DTGVSQNPRHKITKRGQNVTFRCDPISEHNRLYWYRQTLGQGPEFLTYFQNEAQLEKSRLLSDRFSAERPKGSFSTLEIQRTEQGDSAMYLCASSLGGQGHGYTFGSGTRLTVV.

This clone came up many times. CDR3 loop: CASSQQGNTDTQYF. The DNA read from the CDR3 is TGCGCCAGCAGCCAACAGGGAAACACAGATACG. V gene TRBV4-1 combines with J gene TRBJ2-3, with D possibly matching TRBD1 (5 bases). The observed sequence ends 3 residues before the CDR3 terminus, with the missing tail filled in from the germline J gene. Per germline, CDR1 MGHRA and CDR2 YSYEKL. Deletions cut 2 bases from V and 2 bases from J, with 8 bases between. This CDR3 has 14 residues.

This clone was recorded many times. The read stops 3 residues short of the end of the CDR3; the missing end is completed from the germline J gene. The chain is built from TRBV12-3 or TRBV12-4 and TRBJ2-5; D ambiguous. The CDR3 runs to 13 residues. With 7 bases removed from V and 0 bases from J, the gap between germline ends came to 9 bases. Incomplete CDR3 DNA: TGTGCCAGCACCCAAGGGTACCAAGAGACC. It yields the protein CASTQGYQET. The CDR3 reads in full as CASTQGYQETQYF.

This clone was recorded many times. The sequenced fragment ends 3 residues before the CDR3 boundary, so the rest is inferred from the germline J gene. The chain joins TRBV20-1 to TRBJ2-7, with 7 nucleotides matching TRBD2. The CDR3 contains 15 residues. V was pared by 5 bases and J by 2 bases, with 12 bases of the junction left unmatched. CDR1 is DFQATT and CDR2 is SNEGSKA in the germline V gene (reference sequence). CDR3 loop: CSAGGGIADTYEQYF. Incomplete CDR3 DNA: TGCAGTGCTGGGGGGGGGATAGCGGACACCTACGAG.

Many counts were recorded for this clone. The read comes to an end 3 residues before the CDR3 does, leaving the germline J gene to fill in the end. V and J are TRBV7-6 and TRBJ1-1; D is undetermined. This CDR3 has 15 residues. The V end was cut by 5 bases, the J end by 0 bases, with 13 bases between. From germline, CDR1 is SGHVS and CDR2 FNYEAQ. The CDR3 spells CASSPWTGVNTEAFF. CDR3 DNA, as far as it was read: TGTGCCAGCAGCCCGTGGACTGGGGTGAACACTGAA.

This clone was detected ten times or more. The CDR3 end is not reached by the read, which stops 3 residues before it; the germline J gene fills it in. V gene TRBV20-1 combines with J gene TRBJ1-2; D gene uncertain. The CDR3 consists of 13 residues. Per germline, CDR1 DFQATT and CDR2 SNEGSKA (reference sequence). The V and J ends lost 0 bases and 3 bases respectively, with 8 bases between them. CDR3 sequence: CSARETAHYGYTF. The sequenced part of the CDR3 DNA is TGCAGTGCTAGAGAAACAGCTCACTATGGC.

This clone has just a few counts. The sequenced CDR3 bases are TGTGCCAGCTCACCAGGACTATACAATGAC. As protein: CASSPGLYND. The whole CDR3 reads CASSPGLYNDYTF. The chain employs TRBV18 and TRBJ1-2; D not certain. The read ends 3 residues before the CDR3 terminus; that terminus is restored from the germline J gene. Germline CDR1 and CDR2: KGHSH and LQKENI. This CDR3 is built from 13 residues.

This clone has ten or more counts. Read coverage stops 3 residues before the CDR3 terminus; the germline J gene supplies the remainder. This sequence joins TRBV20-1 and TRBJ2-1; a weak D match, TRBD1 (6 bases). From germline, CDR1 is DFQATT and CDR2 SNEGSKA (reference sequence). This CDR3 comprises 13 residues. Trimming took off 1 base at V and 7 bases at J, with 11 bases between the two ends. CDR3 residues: CSARVSGVNEQFF. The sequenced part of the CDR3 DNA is TGCAGTGCTAGAGTCTCAGGGGTGAATGAG.

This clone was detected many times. The CDR3 DNA, read in part, is TGCAGCGCACTAAGACAGAAGGTAGGCAATGAG. The encoded protein is CSALRQKVGNE. The whole CDR3 protein reads CSALRQKVGNEQFF. This chain links TRBV29-1 with TRBJ2-1, with D tentatively TRBD1 (5 bases). The read ends 3 residues shy of where the CDR3 ends; the end is completed using the germline J gene. V shed 7 bases and J shed 6 bases, with 19 bases lying between them. The CDR3 has 14 amino acids. From germline, CDR1 is SQVTM and CDR2 ANQGSEA.

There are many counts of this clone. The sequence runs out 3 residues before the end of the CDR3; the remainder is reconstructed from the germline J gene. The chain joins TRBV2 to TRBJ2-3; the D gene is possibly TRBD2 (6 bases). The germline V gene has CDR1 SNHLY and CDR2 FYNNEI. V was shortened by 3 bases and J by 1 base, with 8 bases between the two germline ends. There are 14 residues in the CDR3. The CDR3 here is CASSEGTGTDTQYF. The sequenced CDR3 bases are TGTGCCAGCAGTGAGGGGACTGGCACAGATACG.

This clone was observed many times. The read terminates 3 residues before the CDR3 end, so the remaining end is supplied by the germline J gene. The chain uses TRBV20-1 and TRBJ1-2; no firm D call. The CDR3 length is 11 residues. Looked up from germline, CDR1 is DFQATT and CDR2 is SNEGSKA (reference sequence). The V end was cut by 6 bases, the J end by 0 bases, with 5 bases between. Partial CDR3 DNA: TGCAGTGCCCCAGCTAACTATGGC. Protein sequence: CSAPANYG. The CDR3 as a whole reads CSAPANYGYTF.

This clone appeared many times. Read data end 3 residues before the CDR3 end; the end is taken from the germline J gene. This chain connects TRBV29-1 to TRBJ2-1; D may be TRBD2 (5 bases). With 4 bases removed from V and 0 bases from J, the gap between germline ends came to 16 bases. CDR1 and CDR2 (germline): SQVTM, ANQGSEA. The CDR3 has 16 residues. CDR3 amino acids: CSVGLRTGSSYNEQFF. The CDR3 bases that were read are TGCAGCGTTGGGCTCCGCACGGGGAGCTCCTACAATGAG.

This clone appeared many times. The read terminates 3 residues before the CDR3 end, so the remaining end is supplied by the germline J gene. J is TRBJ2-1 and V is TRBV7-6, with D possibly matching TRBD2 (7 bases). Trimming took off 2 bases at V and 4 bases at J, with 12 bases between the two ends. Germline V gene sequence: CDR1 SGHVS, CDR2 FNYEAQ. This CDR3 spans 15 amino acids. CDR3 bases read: TGTGCCAGCAGCTTATTCCGGGGGGCGTACAATGAG. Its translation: CASSLFRGAYNE. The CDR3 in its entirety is CASSLFRGAYNEQFF.